This T cell receptor (beta chain) was identified during a study of blood T cell repertoires in COVID-19. Study at large: The United States, Italy and Spain supplied acute and convalescent COVID-19 samples.

Clones were sequenced by immunoSEQ multiplex PCR, and TCRdb holds only the in-frame ones, with some missing. The sample gives approximately 210,000 clones, around 95% of which show up once; 0.7% to 0.8% is in the top ten. The CDR3 sequence is 16 residues long. V shed 4 bases and J 1 base; nucleotides not matched to a gene: 9. The sequenced sample was peripheral blood. The chain links TRBV5-3 to TRBJ2-3; 7 nucleotides match TRBD1. TRBV5-3 is assigned to the ORF class and has an uncertain function. The clonotype was recovered from a man younger than 45 with COVID-19, enrolled during active disease. This chain's CDR3 is CARSPDDRERTDTQYF. The CDR3 DNA reads TGTGCCAGAAGCCCCGACGACAGGGAACGCACAGATACGCAGTATTTT.